This T cell receptor (beta chain) was found in a study of siplizumab effects on memory and regulatory T cells. V lost 5 bases and J lost 3, with 17 bases in between. The CDR3 consists of 16 residues. The germline V gene encodes CDR1 LNHDA and CDR2 SQIVND (reference sequence). Some clones are missing from TCRdb's copy, which holds only in-frame ones; the method was immunoSEQ multiplex PCR. The table shows about 120,000 clones, with 93% occurring only once. The sequenced material came from non-Treg CD4+ T cells sorted from blood. The rearrangement joins TRBV19 to TRBJ2-1; D gene uncertain. This TCR was recovered from a human donor in good health. DNA for the CDR3: TGTGCCAGTAGTTCCCGTCGTCCCCAACACTACAATGAGCAGTTCTTC. It codes for CASSSRRPQHYNEQFF.